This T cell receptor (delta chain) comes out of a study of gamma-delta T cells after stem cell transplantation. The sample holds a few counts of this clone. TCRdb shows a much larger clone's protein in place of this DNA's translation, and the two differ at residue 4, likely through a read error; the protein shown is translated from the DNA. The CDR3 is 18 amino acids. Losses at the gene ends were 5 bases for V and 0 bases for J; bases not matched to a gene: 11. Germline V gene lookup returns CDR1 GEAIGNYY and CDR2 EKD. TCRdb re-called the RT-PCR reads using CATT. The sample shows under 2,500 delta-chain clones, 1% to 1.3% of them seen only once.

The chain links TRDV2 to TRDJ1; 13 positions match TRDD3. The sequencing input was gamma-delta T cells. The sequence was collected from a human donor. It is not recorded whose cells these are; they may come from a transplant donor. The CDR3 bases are TGTGCCTGTGGCATATTACTGGGGGATACGACGTACACCGATAAACTCATCTTT. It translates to CACGILLGDTTYTDKLIF.